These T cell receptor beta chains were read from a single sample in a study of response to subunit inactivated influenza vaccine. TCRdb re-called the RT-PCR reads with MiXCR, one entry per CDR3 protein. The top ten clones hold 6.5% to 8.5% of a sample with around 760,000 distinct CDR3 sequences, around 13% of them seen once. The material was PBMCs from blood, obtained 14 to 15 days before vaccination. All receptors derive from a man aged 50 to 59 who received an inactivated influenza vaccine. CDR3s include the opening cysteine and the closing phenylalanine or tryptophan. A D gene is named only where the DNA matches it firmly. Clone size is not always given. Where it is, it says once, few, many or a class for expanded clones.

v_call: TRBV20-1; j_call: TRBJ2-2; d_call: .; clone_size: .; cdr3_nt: TGCAGTGCAGCCTACCCGAACACCGGGGAGCTGTTTTTT; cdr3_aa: CSAAYPNTGELFF
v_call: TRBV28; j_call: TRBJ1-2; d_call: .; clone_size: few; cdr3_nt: TGTGCCAGCATTCCGGCGGGGTCGGAGGGCTACACCTTC; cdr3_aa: CASIPAGSEGYTF
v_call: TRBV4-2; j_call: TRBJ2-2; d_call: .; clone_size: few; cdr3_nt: TGTGCCAGCAGCCAAGATCGGGGGGCGCTCACCGGGGAGCTGTTTTTT; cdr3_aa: CASSQDRGALTGELFF
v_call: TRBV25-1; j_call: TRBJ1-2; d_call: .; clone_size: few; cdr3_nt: TGTGCCAGCAGTGAATGGAGGAACGGTACCTATGGCTACACCTTC; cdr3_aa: CASSEWRNGTYGYTF
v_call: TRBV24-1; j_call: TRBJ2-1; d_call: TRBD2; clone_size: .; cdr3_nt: TGTGCCACCAGTGAGGCAGCGGGAGGCTCCTACAATGAGCAGTTCTTC; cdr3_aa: CATSEAAGGSYNEQFF
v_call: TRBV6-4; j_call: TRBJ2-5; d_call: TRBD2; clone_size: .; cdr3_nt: TGTGCCAGCAGTGAATCTCCGGGACTAGGGGCCGAGACCCAGTACTTC; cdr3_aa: CASSESPGLGAETQYF
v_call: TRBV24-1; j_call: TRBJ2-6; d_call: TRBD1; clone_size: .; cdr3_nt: TGTGCCACCCAGACAGGGGGCGAGGCCAACGTCCTGACTTTC; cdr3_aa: CATQTGGEANVLTF
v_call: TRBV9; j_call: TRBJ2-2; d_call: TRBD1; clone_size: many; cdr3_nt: TGTGCCAGCAGCGCTGACAGGGGTGGCCACACCGGGGAGCTGTTTTTT; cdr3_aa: CASSADRGGHTGELFF
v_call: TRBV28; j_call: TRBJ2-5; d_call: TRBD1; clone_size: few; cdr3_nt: TGTGCCAGCCAACAGGGGAAAGAGACCCAGTACTTC; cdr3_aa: CASQQGKETQYF
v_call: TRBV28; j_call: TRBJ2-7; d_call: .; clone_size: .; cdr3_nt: TGTGCCAGCAGTTTAAAGCGGTTGGGCTCCTACGAGCAGTACTTC; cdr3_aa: CASSLKRLGSYEQYF
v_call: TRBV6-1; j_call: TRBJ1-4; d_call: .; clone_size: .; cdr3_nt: TGTGCCAGCAGGCCCAGCGAATCAACTAATGAAAAACTGTTTTTT; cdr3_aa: CASRPSESTNEKLFF
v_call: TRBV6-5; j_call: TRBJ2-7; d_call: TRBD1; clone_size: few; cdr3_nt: TGTGCCAGCAGTTACCGCCGGGACAGCAACTACGAGCAGTACTTC; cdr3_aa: CASSYRRDSNYEQYF
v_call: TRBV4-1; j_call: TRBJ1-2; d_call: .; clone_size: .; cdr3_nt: TGCGCCAGCAGCCAAGTGCGTATAACAGGGCTGAATGACTATGGCTACACCTTC; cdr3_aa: CASSQVRITGLNDYGYTF
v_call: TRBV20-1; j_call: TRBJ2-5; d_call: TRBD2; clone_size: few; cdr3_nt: TGCAGTGCTAGGGGACTAGCGGGGGTCGAGACCCAGTACTTC; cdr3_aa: CSARGLAGVETQYF
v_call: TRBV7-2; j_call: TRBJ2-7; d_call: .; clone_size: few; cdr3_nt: TGTGCCAGCAGCTTAGTAGTATCAGGGTTAACCTACGAGCAGTACTTC; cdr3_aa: CASSLVVSGLTYEQYF
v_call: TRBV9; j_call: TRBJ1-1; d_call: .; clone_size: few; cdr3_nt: TGTGCCAGCAGCGTAGCTTACACGGCGAACACTGAAGCTTTCTTT; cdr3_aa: CASSVAYTANTEAFF
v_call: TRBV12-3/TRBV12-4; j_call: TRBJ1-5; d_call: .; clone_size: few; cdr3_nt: TGTGCCAGCAGCCGGGGGCCCAGCAATCAGCCCCAGCATTTT; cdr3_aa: CASSRGPSNQPQHF
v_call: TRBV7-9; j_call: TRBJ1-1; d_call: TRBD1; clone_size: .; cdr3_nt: TGTGCCAGCAGCCAGACAGGGAATACGGCTGAAGCTTTCTTT; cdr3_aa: CASSQTGNTAEAFF
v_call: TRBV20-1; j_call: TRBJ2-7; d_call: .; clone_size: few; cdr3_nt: TGCAGTCCCACGCAGGCCTCCTACGAGCAGTACTTC; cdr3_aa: CSPTQASYEQYF
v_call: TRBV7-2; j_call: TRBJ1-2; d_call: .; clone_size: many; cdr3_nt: TGTGCCAGCAGCTTAGTGGCGGACCCATATGGCTACACCTTC; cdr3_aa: CASSLVADPYGYTF
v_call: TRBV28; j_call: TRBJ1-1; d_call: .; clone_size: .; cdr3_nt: TGTGCCAGTGCGAGCAGTATGAACACTGAAGCTTTCTTT; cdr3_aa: CASASSMNTEAFF
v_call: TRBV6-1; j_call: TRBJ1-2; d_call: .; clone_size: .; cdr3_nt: TGTGCCAGCAGTGAACTCCCAAGGTCTAACTATGGCTACACCTTC; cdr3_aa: CASSELPRSNYGYTF
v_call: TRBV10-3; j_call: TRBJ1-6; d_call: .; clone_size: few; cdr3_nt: TGTGCCATCAGTGAGTCTAACAGTGTTAATTCACCCCTCCACTTT; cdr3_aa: CAISESNSVNSPLHF
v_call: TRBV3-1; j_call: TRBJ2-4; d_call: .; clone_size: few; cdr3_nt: TGTGCCAGCAGCCAAGATTCAAGGGACCAGTACTTC; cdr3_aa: CASSQDSRDQYF
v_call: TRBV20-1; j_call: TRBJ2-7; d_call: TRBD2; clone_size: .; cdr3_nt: TGCAGTGCTAGGGGGACTAGCGGGAGCTCCTACGAGCAGTACTTC; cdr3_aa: CSARGTSGSSYEQYF
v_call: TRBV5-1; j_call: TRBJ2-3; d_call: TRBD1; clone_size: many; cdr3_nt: TGCGCCAGCAGCCTGGGACAGGGTTTCTCCGAAGATACGCAGTATTTT; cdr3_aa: CASSLGQGFSEDTQYF
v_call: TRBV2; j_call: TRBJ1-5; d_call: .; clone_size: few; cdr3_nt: TGTGCCAGCAGCCGGACGTCGACCTTTAGCAATCAGCCCCAGCATTTT; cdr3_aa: CASSRTSTFSNQPQHF
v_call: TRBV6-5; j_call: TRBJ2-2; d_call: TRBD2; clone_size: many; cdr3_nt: TGTGCCAGCAGTTTCTGGACTAGCGGGGGGATCGGGGAGCTGTTTTTT; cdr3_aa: CASSFWTSGGIGELFF
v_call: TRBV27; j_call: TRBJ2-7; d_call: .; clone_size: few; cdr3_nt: TGTGCCAGCAGTTGGCGGGACTCCTACGAGCAGTACTTC; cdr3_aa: CASSWRDSYEQYF
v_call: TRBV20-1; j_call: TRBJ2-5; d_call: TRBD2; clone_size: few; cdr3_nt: TGCAGTGCTCGACCGGGACTAGCGGGAGTGGAGACCCAGTACTTC; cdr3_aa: CSARPGLAGVETQYF
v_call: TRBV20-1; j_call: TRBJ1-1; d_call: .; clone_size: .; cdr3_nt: TGCAGTGCTAGAGAGCAGGGGTCGAGGAACACTGAAGCTTTCTTT; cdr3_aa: CSAREQGSRNTEAFF
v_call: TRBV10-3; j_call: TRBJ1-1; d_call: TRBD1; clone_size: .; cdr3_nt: TGTGCCATCCGGGACAGTCGCGACACTGAAGCTTTCTTT; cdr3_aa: CAIRDSRDTEAFF
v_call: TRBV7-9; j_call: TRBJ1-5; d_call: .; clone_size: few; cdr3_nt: TGTGCCAGCAGCTCCGACAGTTCACCCCAGCATTTT; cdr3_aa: CASSSDSSPQHF
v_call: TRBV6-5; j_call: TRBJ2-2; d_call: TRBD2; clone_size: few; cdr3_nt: TGTGCCAGCAGTTACTCTGTCGGCGGGGGAAACACCGGGGAGCTGTTTTTT; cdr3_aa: CASSYSVGGGNTGELFF
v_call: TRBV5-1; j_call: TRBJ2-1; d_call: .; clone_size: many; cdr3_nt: TGCGCCAGCAGCTCTACAGGGTCTAGGCGCAATGAGCAGTTCTTC; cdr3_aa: CASSSTGSRRNEQFF
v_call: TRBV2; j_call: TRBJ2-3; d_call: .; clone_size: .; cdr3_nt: TGTGCCAGCAGGGATCACCTTCGTCCGACGGCCAGGGGCACAGATACGCAGTATTTT; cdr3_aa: CASRDHLRPTARGTDTQYF
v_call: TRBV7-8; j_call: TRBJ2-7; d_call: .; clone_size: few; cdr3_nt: TGTGCCAGCAGCTTTACTGCTGACTCTTCCTCCTACGAGCAGTACTTC; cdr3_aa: CASSFTADSSSYEQYF
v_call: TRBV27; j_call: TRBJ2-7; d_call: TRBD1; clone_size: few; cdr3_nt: TGTGCCAGCAGTTCCCTCAGGGGGCTCTTCTACGAGCAGTACTTC; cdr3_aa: CASSSLRGLFYEQYF
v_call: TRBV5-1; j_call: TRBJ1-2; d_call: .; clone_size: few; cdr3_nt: TGCGCCAGCAGCTTTTCTGGGTCCGATGGCTACACCTTC; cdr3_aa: CASSFSGSDGYTF
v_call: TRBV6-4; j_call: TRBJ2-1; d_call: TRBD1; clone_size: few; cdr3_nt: TGTGCCAGCAGTACCGGGACAGGGGCCTACAATGAGCAGTTCTTC; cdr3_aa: CASSTGTGAYNEQFF
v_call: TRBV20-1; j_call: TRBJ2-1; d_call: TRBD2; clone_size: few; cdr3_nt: TGCAGTGCTAGAGAAGGTAGCGGGCTCAACAATGAGCAGTTCTTC; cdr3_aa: CSAREGSGLNNEQFF
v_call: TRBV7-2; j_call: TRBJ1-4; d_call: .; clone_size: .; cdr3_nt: TGTGCCAGCAGTTCAGGGATTCTGGATGAAAAACTGTTTTTT; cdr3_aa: CASSSGILDEKLFF
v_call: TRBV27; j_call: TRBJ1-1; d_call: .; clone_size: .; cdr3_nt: TGTGCCACCAGTGTAGGCACTGAAGCTTTCTTT; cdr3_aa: CATSVGTEAFF
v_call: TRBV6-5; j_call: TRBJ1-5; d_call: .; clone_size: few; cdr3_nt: TGTGCCAGCAGATTAGTAGCCTATAGCAATCAGCCCCAGCATTTT; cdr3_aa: CASRLVAYSNQPQHF
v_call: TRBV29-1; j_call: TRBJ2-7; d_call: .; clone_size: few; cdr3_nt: TGCAGCGTACAAGGGACCTACGAGCAGTACTTC; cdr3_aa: CSVQGTYEQYF
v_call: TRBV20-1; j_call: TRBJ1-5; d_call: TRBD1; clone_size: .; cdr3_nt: TGCAGTGCTAGAGATAACAGGGGGAGCCTTAGCAATCAGCCCCAGCATTTT; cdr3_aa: CSARDNRGSLSNQPQHF
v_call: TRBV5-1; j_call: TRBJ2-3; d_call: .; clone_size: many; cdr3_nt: TGTGCCAGCAGCCCCACAGGGTCTAGCACAGATACGCAGTATTTT; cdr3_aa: CASSPTGSSTDTQYF
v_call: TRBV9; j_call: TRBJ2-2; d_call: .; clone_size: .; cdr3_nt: TGTGCCAGCAGCGTAGAACTGGTGCGCGGGGAGCTGTTTTTT; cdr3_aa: CASSVELVRGELFF
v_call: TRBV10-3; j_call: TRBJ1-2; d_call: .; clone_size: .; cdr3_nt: TGTGCCATCAGGGTGGGGCAGGGCAACTATGGCTACACCTTC; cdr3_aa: CAIRVGQGNYGYTF